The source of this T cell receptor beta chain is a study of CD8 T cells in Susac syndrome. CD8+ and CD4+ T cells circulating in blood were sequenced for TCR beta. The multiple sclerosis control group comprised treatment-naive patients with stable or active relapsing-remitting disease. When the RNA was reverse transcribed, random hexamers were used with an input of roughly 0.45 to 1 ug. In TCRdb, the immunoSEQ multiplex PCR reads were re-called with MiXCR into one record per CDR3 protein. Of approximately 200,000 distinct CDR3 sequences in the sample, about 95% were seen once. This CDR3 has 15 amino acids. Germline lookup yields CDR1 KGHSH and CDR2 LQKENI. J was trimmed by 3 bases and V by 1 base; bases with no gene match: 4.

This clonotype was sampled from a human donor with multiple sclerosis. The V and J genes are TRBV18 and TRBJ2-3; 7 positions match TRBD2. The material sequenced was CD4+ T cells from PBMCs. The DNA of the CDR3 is TGTGCCAGCTCACCACGGGTAGCGGGTACAGATACGCAGTATTTT. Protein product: CASSPRVAGTDTQYF.